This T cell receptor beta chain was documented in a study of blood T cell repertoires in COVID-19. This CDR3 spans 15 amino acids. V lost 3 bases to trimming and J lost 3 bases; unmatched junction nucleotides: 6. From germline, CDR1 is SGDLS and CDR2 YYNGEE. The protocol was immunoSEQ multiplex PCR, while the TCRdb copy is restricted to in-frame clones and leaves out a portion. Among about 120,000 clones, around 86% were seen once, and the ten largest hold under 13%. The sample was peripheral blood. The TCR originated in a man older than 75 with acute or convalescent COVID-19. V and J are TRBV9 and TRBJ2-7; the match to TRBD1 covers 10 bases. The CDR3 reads CASSATRDRGYEQYF. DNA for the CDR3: TGTGCCAGCAGCGCAACCCGGGACAGGGGCTACGAGCAGTACTTC.